Sequencing of this T cell receptor beta chain was carried out in a study of early T cells in non-severe SARS-CoV-2 infection. Across the study: Sequenced bulk RNA came from whole blood that was unsorted, and chains were unpaired.

This clonotype has ten or more counts. There are 13 residues in the CDR3. The ends lost 6 bases at V and 5 bases at J; junction bases unmatched: 5. Germline V lookup: CDR1 SGHAT, CDR2 FQNNGV. Attachment of unique molecular identifiers was made to individual cDNA molecules. MiXCR, applied by TCRdb to the 5' RACE reads, yields one record per CDR3 protein. The sample holds 35,000 to 40,000 distinct CDR3 sequences; 5% to 6.5% are singletons and the top ten take about 27%. The TCR originated in an adult who was a healthcare worker with PCR-confirmed SARS-CoV-2 infection or an uninfected control (not recorded which). This chain links TRBV11-2 with TRBJ2-7, with 9 bases identical to TRBD1. Source material: whole blood. CDR3 bases: TGTGCCAGCAGGGGACAGGGAAGCGACGAGCAGTACTTC. This encodes CASRGQGSDEQYF.